These T cell receptor beta chains were read from a single sample in a study of beta chain features in type 1 diabetes. The table came from immunoSEQ multiplex PCR; TCRdb's copy has only in-frame clones and leaves some out. The table lists some 280,000 clones, roughly an eighth of them singletons. The sample taken for sequencing was naive CD4+ T cells from blood. All receptors come from a man aged 30-40 years with type 1 diabetes. Each CDR3 is given with its conserved first and last residue. D genes are given only for firm matches. Size is stated for part of the rows, as once, few or many counts, or as a class when the clone is expanded.

TRBJ2-5 | . | TRBD2 | TRBV9 | CASSVKGLAGSGTQYF | TGTGCCAGCAGCGTAAAAGGGCTAGCGGGATCCGGGACCCAGTACTTC
TRBJ2-2 | few | . | TRBV11-3 | CASSLRNGELFF | TGTGCCAGCAGCCTACGAAACGGGGAGCTGTTTTTT
TRBJ2-4 | few | TRBD2 | TRBV19 | CASSSTGGTNIQYF | TGTGCCAGTAGTTCCACGGGGGGGACGAACATTCAGTACTTC
TRBJ2-4 | . | TRBD1 | TRBV27 | CASRDDRAAKNIQYF | TGTGCCAGCAGGGATGACAGGGCGGCCAAAAACATTCAGTACTTC
TRBJ2-5 | few | TRBD1 | TRBV11-1 | CASSWGQGEETQYF | TGTGCCAGCAGCTGGGGACAGGGAGAAGAGACCCAGTACTTC
TRBJ2-1 | . | TRBD2 | TRBV28 | CASSLAGVSYNEQFF | TGTGCCAGCAGTTTAGCGGGAGTTTCCTACAATGAGCAGTTCTTC
TRBJ1-2 | . | . | TRBV25-1 | CASKGPREEGGYTF | TGTGCCAGCAAAGGGCCCAGGGAGGAGGGAGGCTACACCTTC
TRBJ1-2 | few | . | TRBV15 | CATSREAGQQNYGYTF | TGTGCCACCAGCAGAGAAGCAGGACAGCAGAACTATGGCTACACCTTC
TRBJ2-5 | few | TRBD2 | TRBV10-3 | CAISGGIAGETQYF | TGTGCCATCAGTGGGGGCATAGCGGGAGAGACCCAGTACTTC
TRBJ2-1 | few | . | TRBV29-1 | CSVEYGGRSYNEQFF | TGCAGCGTTGAGTACGGGGGACGCTCCTACAATGAGCAGTTCTTC
TRBJ1-4 | . | . | TRBV11-2 | CASSTGWGNEKLFF | TGTGCCAGCAGTACAGGTTGGGGCAATGAAAAACTGTTTTTT
TRBJ1-2 | few | TRBD1 | TRBV5-4 | CASSSRTQTGGYGYTF | TGTGCCAGCAGCTCGAGAACCCAAACAGGGGGCTATGGCTACACCTTC
TRBJ2-1 | few | . | TRBV7-3 | CASSSGHLYNEQFF | TGTGCCAGCAGCTCGGGACACCTTTACAATGAGCAGTTCTTC
TRBJ2-1 | few | . | TRBV7-9 | CASSPLQYNEQFF | TGTGCCAGCAGCCCCCTACAGTACAATGAGCAGTTCTTC
TRBJ1-5 | few | . | TRBV4-3 | CASSQDVTGPNQPQHF | TGCGCCAGCAGCCAAGACGTGACAGGACCCAATCAGCCCCAGCATTTT
TRBJ1-5 | . | TRBD1 | TRBV2 | CASSLGTAPTQHF | TGTGCCAGCAGTCTGGGGACAGCCCCAACCCAGCATTTT